These 13 T cell receptor beta chains were all obtained from the same sample, sequenced in a study of TIL therapy for anti-PD-1-resistant metastatic lung cancer. The libraries were made with immunoSEQ v3. Sequencing was performed with immunoSEQ multiplex PCR; in TCRdb, only in-frame clones are kept and a portion is missing. Here the sample spans approximately 95,000 clones, less than 70% being singletons. Time point here: pre-treatment sample, taken before nivolumab and TIL therapy. Most excised metastases sampled were pleural nodules or supraclavicular lymph nodes. The specimen comprised tumor tissue, sampled at baseline. The receptors originated from a person aged 25 to 80 with non-small cell lung cancer.

This clone was picked up a small number of times. This rearrangement joins TRBV5-4 to TRBJ2-5; 13 bases are shared with TRBD2. The germline V gene has CDR1 SGHNT and CDR2 YYREEE (reference sequence). The junction had 8 bases not matched to a gene; V was cut back by 4 bases and J by 5 bases. The CDR3 totals 16 residues. In DNA form, the CDR3 reads TGTGCCAGCAGCCAGGGCGGACTAGCGGGAGAGGAGACCCAGTACTTC. It encodes CASSQGGLAGEETQYF.

The chain is built from TRBV7-2 and TRBJ2-3; tentatively, D is TRBD2 (6 bases). The CDR3 extends over 16 amino acids. CDR1 and CDR2 (germline): SGHTA, FQGNSA. V was cut by 1 base and J by 5 bases, with 16 bases left in between. CDR3 sequence: CASSLVGRGGGDTQYF. The CDR3 DNA sequence: TGTGCCAGCAGCTTAGTGGGGCGGGGTGGGGGAGATACGCAGTATTTT.

This chain links TRBV6-2 or TRBV6-3 with TRBJ2-3; D is unresolved. Trimming removed 6 bases at V and 0 bases at J, with 13 bases between. Germline lookup yields CDR1 MNHEY and CDR2 SVGEGT. The CDR3 runs 15 residues. CDR3 region: CASSRVGDSTDTQYF. CDR3 DNA sequence: TGTGCCAGCAGCCGGGTCGGAGATAGCACAGATACGCAGTATTTT.

This clone has just one count. The chain recombines TRBV3-1 (or the pseudogene TRBV3-2) with TRBJ2-7; D may be TRBD1 or TRBD2 (6 bases each). The CDR3 runs 13 residues. V was cut by 1 base and J by 7 bases, with 11 bases left in between. The germline CDR1 and CDR2 sequences are LGHDT and YNNKEL (reference sequence). CDR3 sequence: CASSQVWGAEQYF. As DNA, the CDR3 is TGTGCCAGCAGCCAAGTGTGGGGGGCAGAGCAGTACTTC.

The J gene is TRBJ1-5, the V gene TRBV6-1; the D gene is possibly TRBD1 (5 bases). Germline values: CDR1 MNHNS, CDR2 SASEGT. Trimming removed 1 base at V and 6 bases at J, with 19 bases between. This CDR3 has 17 amino acids. CDR3 region: CASSEGQLKNPRQPQHF. In DNA, the CDR3 is TGTGCCAGCAGTGAAGGACAGCTCAAAAACCCCCGTCAGCCCCAGCATTTT.

The J gene is TRBJ2-2, the V gene TRBV6-5; 8 positions agree with TRBD1. Germline V lookup: CDR1 MNHEY, CDR2 SVGAGI. V was pared by 6 bases and J by 4 bases, with 4 bases of the junction left unmatched. This CDR3 has 14 residues. The CDR3 sequence: CASRDTGGTGELFF. The CDR3 DNA reads as TGTGCCAGCAGGGACACAGGGGGCACCGGGGAGCTGTTTTTT.

The rearrangement joins TRBV3-1 (or the pseudogene TRBV3-2) to TRBJ2-7, with unresolved D. This CDR3 is built from 13 residues. Per the germline V gene, CDR1 is LGHDT and CDR2 is YNNKEL (reference sequence). Trimming cost V 5 bases and J 4 bases, with 12 bases left between them. CDR3 sequence: CASSSRLPYEQYF. CDR3 nucleotides: TGTGCCAGCAGCTCCCGTCTACCATACGAGCAGTACTTC.

The rearrangement joins TRBV2 to TRBJ1-3; D possibly corresponds to TRBD1 (5 bases). The V end lost 2 bases, the J end lost 1 base, and 27 bases lay between the germline ends. The length of the CDR3 is 21 residues. CDR1 and CDR2 (germline): SNHLY, FYNNEI. The CDR3 loop reads CASSEYGAGRRVTQSGNTIYF. The CDR3 region has the DNA TGTGCCAGCAGTGAATATGGGGCAGGCAGAAGGGTAACACAATCTGGAAACACCATATATTTT.

This sequence joins TRBV19 and TRBJ2-3, with 9 bases aligning to TRBD2. CDR1 LNHDA and CDR2 SQIVND come from the germline V gene (reference sequence). This CDR3 has 15 amino acids. J was trimmed by 3 bases and V by 7 bases; bases with no gene match: 8. CDR3 coding DNA: TGTGCCAGTATGACCGGACTAGCGACGACAGATACGCAGTATTTT. It specifies CASMTGLATTDTQYF.

V and J are TRBV13 and TRBJ2-2, with 8 bases aligning to TRBD1. Trimming cost V 1 base and J 5 bases; bases outside gene matches: 6. The CDR3 is 16 residues long. The germline CDR1 and CDR2 sequences are PRHDT and FYEKMQ (reference sequence). Written as DNA, the CDR3 is TGTGCCAGCAGCTTAGAAGCAGGGGGCGCAACCGGGGAGCTGTTTTTT. Translated: CASSLEAGGATGELFF.

The V and J genes are TRBV5-5 and TRBJ2-7; 11 bases match TRBD1. V lost 1 base, J lost 6 bases, and 6 bases stayed unmatched. The V gene's germline CDR1 is SGHKS and CDR2 YYEKEE (reference sequence). The CDR3 is 15 amino acids. For the CDR3, the DNA is TGTGCCAGCAGCTTGAGGGACAGGGGGTTGCGCGAGCAGTACTTC. Amino acids: CASSLRDRGLREQYF.

This chain joins TRBV5-1 and TRBJ1-6; D gene uncertain. Looked up from germline, CDR1 is SGHRS and CDR2 is YFSETQ. V lost 2 bases and J 6 bases, leaving 18 bases between the germline ends. CDR3 size: 17 residues. The CDR3, as DNA: TGCGCCAGCAGCTTATACCCCGGTTTCGAATCTAATTCACCCCTCCACTTT. Its protein product is CASSLYPGFESNSPLHF.

This clone has only one observation. The chain employs TRBV5-4 and TRBJ2-7; the match to TRBD2 covers 11 bases. Germline CDR1 reads SGHNT; CDR2 reads YYREEE (reference sequence). CDR3 length equals 17 residues. V lost 3 bases to trimming and J lost 0 bases; unmatched junction nucleotides: 8. The CDR3 DNA reads TGTGCCAGCAGCTCCGGGACTAGCGGCCTTAGCTCCTACGAGCAGTACTTC. Translating gives CASSSGTSGLSSYEQYF.